This entry concerns a single TCR beta chain. Its specificity is not known. The sample originates from a study of blood T cell dynamics during melanoma immunotherapy. Study background: Metastatic melanoma patients received first-line pembrolizumab or nivolumab plus ipilimumab.

Stated time point: week 3, after first cycle of checkpoint inhibitor. Blood was drawn before treatment and at week 3 after checkpoint blockade. Only in-frame clones appear in the TCRdb table, and some are missing; sequencing was by immunoSEQ multiplex PCR. The data show 13,000 to 15,000 clones, roughly 85% seen once. V shed 4 bases, J shed 4 bases, and the junction held 11 bases outside the gene matches. Germline V gene lookup returns CDR1 SGHRS and CDR2 YFSETQ. The CDR3 has 15 amino acids. Study-level results: Disease-control patients' PBMC repertoires became either more clonal or more diverse at W3. It remained unknown if the driving T cell clones were melanoma-specific.

The sequenced sample was blood, obtained from a patient treated with checkpoint blockade. The sequence was obtained from a human donor with melanoma. The V gene is TRBV5-1, the J gene TRBJ2-7; 7 bases fit TRBD1. CDR3 region: CASSDGRGRGYEQYF. In DNA form, the CDR3 reads TGCGCCAGCAGCGATGGAAGGGGGCGCGGGTACGAGCAGTACTTC. Based on the CDR3 plus reference TRBV5-1 and TRBJ2-7, the full variable domain is KAGVTQTPRYLIKTRGQQVTLSCSPISGHRSVSWYQQTPGQGLQFLFEYFSETQRNKGNFPGRFSGRQFSNSRSEMNVSTLELGDSALYLCASSDGRGRGYEQYFGPGTRLTVT.